This T cell receptor beta chain was captured in a study of cytomegalovirus exposure and HLA in healthy donors (dated by TCRdb to 2016 to 2017). Study-level background: An earlier analysis of some 600 of the donors reported over 250 Gb of sequence data and some 110 million unique TCR beta sequences obtained from about 200 million T cells. Typing coverage varied by locus: about 620-630 donors for A, B, C, DRB1 and DQB1; some 520 for DQA1; more than 600 for DPA1; approximately 470 for DPB1. Class I and class II HLA loci were covered by the typing at four-digit resolution. Four to six DR-DQ haplotypes were handled as single units for association and clustering, since linkage in the cohort was strong. Along with the approximately 650-subject first cohort, a separate validation cohort of over 90 different subjects was used. Donor age, sex, ethnicity and CMV serostatus were compiled together with the repertoire data. The study profiled the T cell repertoires of 666 subjects by immunosequencing and related them to cytomegalovirus serostatus. Rather than drawing on any new phenotypic data, the later analysis identified candidate immune exposures from TCR beta sequences and the way those sequences occurred across donors. A later genetic analysis used genome-wide SNP genotypes for about 55% of the 666 donors, treating that subset as a discovery cohort. In a later analysis, previously published TCR beta repertoires from more than 500 donors were re-analyzed and high-resolution HLA genotyping was added so that TCR occurrence patterns could be studied. Every repertoire in the discovery cohort had been generated on one and the same sequencing platform. An early release covering roughly 640 HLA-typed donors comprised about 320 gigabases of sequencing data and 65 million to 100 million unique TCR sequences. On average, 235,054 unique TCR beta nucleotide sequences were sequenced per donor among a few hundred genotyped donors of the cohort, with 15% to 20% of those sequences being non-productive. An earlier analysis of approximately 630 of the donors applied high-throughput TCR beta sequencing to assess whether each TCR beta V gene segment acted as functional or pseudogenic. The aim of the study was to test whether cataloging public T cell receptors could identify signatures of past pathogen exposure. The genetic ancestry cluster associated with self-reported Caucasian donors included about 81% of the roughly 400 genotyped donors. To predict cytomegalovirus infection status, the study brought together high-throughput TCR immunosequencing, statistical association of individual TCRs with disease status, and machine learning.

In total, around 600 healthy bone marrow donors made up the cohort. All cohort members were sampled while nominally healthy, although unrecorded immune exposures were likely present. The donor tested CMV seronegative, placing the donor among the approximately 360 seronegative members of the cohort. A peripheral blood sample was provided by each donor, and peripheral blood mononuclear cells were used for TCR beta sequencing. Genomic DNA was extracted from the blood cell samples with the Qiagen DNeasy Blood Extraction Kit. From its cysteine to its phenylalanine, the CDR3 spans 14 amino acids. Just the 42-base CDR3 DNA is kept, in frame starting at base 1. The CDR1 and CDR2 encoded by the germline V gene are MNHEY and SVGAGI. Trimming costs V 6 bases and J 8 bases, and their ends lie 20 bases apart. Points the paper makes about the study in general: This cohort had only TCR beta chains sequenced, and the lack of alpha or paired-chain data limited which features could be detected. A later analysis associated 16,951 TCR beta sequences with specific HLA alleles at a false discovery rate of 0.05. Presence/absence analyses assumed roughly uniform sequencing depth across donors, an assumption that may not hold. Cytomegalovirus status was reported to be diagnosed by the classifier with high specificity and sensitivity in both the original and validation cohorts. A later analysis found that most CMV-associated TCR beta chains appeared HLA-restricted, with HLA associations seemingly driven largely by CMV exposure. Correlated functional status among segregating V segments might be attributable to linkage disequilibrium, but an unknown experimental factor could not be ruled out. For the cohort, immune exposure information was limited to CMV serostatus. Because HLA typing was missing for some donors at each locus, association tests included only the typed subset. Because counts were too low, about 18 rarely observed V segments, including chromosome 9 orphons, were excluded from the earlier analysis of 587 of the donors. A further reported finding was that TCR beta sequences accurately predicted the HLA-A and HLA-B alleles for most subjects in the first cohort. Most TCR sequences were seen in very few donors, while some public TCRs were found in many individuals. A later genetic analysis associated a missense DCLRE1C variant with V-gene and J-gene trimming of TCR beta chains, and an independent cohort replicated the association. It was suggested by the authors that the approach could potentially be generalized to other disease states and immunological phenotypes. A later analysis found that HLA-associated TCR beta chains were more clonally expanded and had lower generation probabilities than equally common non-associated chains. The sequencing pipeline was judged likely to have produced a cluster of highly shared sequence variants as a technical artifact. In an earlier analysis of more than 500 of the donors, most TCR beta V segments appeared in productive rearrangements about 90% or about 30% of the time, broadly matching IMGT annotations. When HLA alleles, especially DR and DQ, strongly co-occurred, TCR associations were difficult to assign to individual alleles. According to a later analysis, parvovirus B19, influenza, CMV and Epstein-Barr virus appeared linked to several top co-occurrence clusters. In a later genetic analysis, fewer N-insertions in productive TCRs were reported among donors in an Asian-associated ancestry cluster than the 666-donor mean. In vitro tests confirmed that a few of the cytomegalovirus-associated TCR beta chains recognize cytomegalovirus antigens. Some IMGT-functional V segments, including TRBV6-2 and TRBV6-3, could not be told apart with the 87-base-pair reads, so those segments were excluded. In a later analysis, the rate of TCR association differed among HLA loci, with DRB1 alleles having the most associated TCRs and HLA-C alleles having the fewest. The study gave a list of roughly 150 TCR beta chains associated with cytomegalovirus.

This clone was counted a single time. Its specific antigen is unknown. No much larger clonotype is one base removed from it; base qualities were not supplied. Library generation was performed with the immunoSEQ multiplex PCR assay. For the multiplex PCR, a mixture combining 60 forward primers for TCR Vbeta segments and 13 reverse primers for TCR Jbeta segments was used. The CDR3 region of rearranged TCR beta genes was amplified from genomic DNA with a multiplex PCR assay. On the Illumina HiSeq System, the amplified TCR beta libraries were sequenced as 87-base-pair reads. Per the authors' processing: Across the 600 to 700 repertoires, a later analysis counted some 81 million unique TCR beta chains, around 10 million of which were shared by at least two donors. Raw reads were error-corrected and collapsed into unique sequences by a nearest-neighbor algorithm in which closely related sequences were merged to remove PCR and sequencing errors. CDR3 sequences were aligned to IMGT reference sequences to assign V, D and J gene segments. Each retained sequence needed at least a six-nucleotide match to both a V gene segment and a J gene segment. Rearrangements were classified as productive when the CDR3 lacked stop codons and remained in frame with V and J, and all other rearrangements were classified as non-productive. Following IMGT convention, CDR3 was defined as the stretch from the second conserved V-encoded cysteine up to the conserved J-encoded phenylalanine. The earlier analysis of 500 to 750 of the donors excluded any sequence lacking an unambiguous match to a single V gene segment. In an earlier analysis of a few hundred of the donors, a V segment was called functional when productive rearrangements were above 56.7%, and segregating when the standard deviation between donors exceeded 5%. A statistical classification framework was developed to diagnose cytomegalovirus status using the catalog of TCR beta chain sequences. In a later analysis, V and J genes were assigned by comparing TCR nucleotide sequences against IMGT/GENE-DB human TR gene sequences. Using the TCRdist pipeline, a later analysis assigned CDR3 sequences along with most-parsimonious VDJ recombination scenarios. In a later analysis, each TCR beta chain was defined by its CDR3 amino acid sequence together with its V-gene family, and reads without a unique V-gene family were excluded. As a way to deal with suspected cross-contamination and a sequencing artifact, a later analysis dropped 450 to 700 nucleotide sequences that were highly shared and had low generation probability. A later analysis calculated a clonal expansion index for each public chain from normalized within-repertoire ranks of inferred template counts. A later analysis computed generation probabilities with a VDJ recombination model fitted to out-of-frame rearrangements, and checked the results against IGoR. In a later analysis, hypergeometric tests were used to score TCR-TCR, TCR-HLA and TCR-CMV co-occurrence, with a repertoire-size bias correction applied to TCR pairs. A later analysis estimated false discovery rates by permuting HLA or CMV assignments 20 times. In a later analysis, co-occurring TCRs were grouped with DBSCAN, and TCRdist sequence similarity was added when clustering was performed within HLA-allele-positive subsets. Repertoires with fewer than 30,000 or more than 120,000 public chains were left out of co-occurrence clustering, as were about 5 repertoires with anomalous nucleotide sharing. TCRdb retrieved this table from immuneACCESS and kept in-frame rearrangements only. Not all clones are present; in checked studies, unresolved V genes account for under half, and no reason is known for the remainder. The DNA gave D and trimming, while V, J and clone size come from that table. The sample table contains some 140,000 clones; only one count was recorded for approximately 80% of them. The leading ten clones occupy around 2% of the sample.

The chain is assembled from TRBV6-5 and TRBJ2-7; the D region possibly corresponds to TRBD1 (6 bases align). This TCR was sampled from a man aged 25-45 years in good health and CMV-seronegative. Sequencing was carried out using PBMCs. The CDR3 protein is CASRSETQGGKQYF. The DNA sequence is given as TGTGCCAGCAGATCTGAGACACAGGGCGGTAAGCAGTACTTC.